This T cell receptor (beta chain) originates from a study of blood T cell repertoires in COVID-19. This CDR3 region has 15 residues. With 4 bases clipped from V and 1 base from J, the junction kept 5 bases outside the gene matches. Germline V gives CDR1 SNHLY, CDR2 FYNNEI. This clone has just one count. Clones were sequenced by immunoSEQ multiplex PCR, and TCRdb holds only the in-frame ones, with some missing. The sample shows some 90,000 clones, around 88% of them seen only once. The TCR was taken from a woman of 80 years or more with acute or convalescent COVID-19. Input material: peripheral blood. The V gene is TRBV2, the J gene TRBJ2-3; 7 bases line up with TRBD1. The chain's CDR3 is CASSGGTGGTDTQYF. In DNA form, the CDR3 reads TGTGCCAGCAGTGGAGGAACAGGGGGCACAGATACGCAGTATTTT.